These 18 T cell receptor beta chains were all obtained from the same sample, sequenced in a study of CD8+ T cells in alopecia areata. RNA, once extracted, was reverse transcribed into cDNA for use as the sequencing template. TCRdb keeps only in-frame clones here, not all; method: immunoSEQ multiplex PCR. The sample has 90,000 to 150,000 clones; roughly 50% are singletons. Treatment of the sample: oral pan-JAK inhibitor, 5-10 mg twice daily. The sample was CD8+ T cells sorted from blood, taken at week 4, from a patient treated with tofacitinib. The receptors were sampled from a human donor with alopecia areata.

This clone was seen a handful of times. V and J are TRBV29-1 and TRBJ2-7; a weak D match, TRBD1 (5 bases). Trimming took 7 bases from V and 3 from J, leaving 13 bases between them. The CDR3 contains 12 residues. Germline loops: CDR1 SQVTM, CDR2 ANQGSEA. CDR3 nucleotide sequence: TGCAGCGCTTTACCCACAGGCTACGAGCAGTACTTC. Amino acids: CSALPTGYEQYF.

This clone was observed a handful of times. The CDR3 region is CASSLYPLGLDQETQYF. CDR3 DNA: TGTGCCAGCAGCTTGTATCCCCTGGGGCTAGATCAAGAGACCCAGTACTTC. The V call is TRBV7-2, the J call TRBJ2-5, with D maybe TRBD1 (5 bases). Per the germline V gene, CDR1 is SGHTA and CDR2 is FQGNSA. Trimming left V 3 bases short and J 2 bases short, with 19 bases between. The CDR3 is made up of 17 amino acids.

V gene TRBV4-2 combines with J gene TRBJ2-1; D is unclear. Per the germline V gene, CDR1 is LGHNA and CDR2 is YNFKEQ. CDR3 size: 15 residues. Trimming removed 4 bases at V and 8 bases at J, with 18 bases between. The CDR3 sequence: CASSPGIGVKDEQFF. The CDR3, as DNA: TGTGCCAGCAGCCCTGGAATAGGAGTTAAGGATGAGCAGTTCTTC.

V usage is TRBV7-2 and J usage is TRBJ1-6; no clear D. This CDR3 has 17 residues. CDR1 is SGHTA, CDR2 FQGNSA, per germline. Trimming took 5 bases from V and 0 from J, leaving 14 bases between them. In DNA, the CDR3 is TGTGCCAGCAGCCCACGAGGAGGGAGCTCCTATAATTCACCCCTCCACTTT. Translating gives CASSPRGGSSYNSPLHF. Based on the CDR3 plus reference TRBV7-2 and TRBJ1-6, the full variable domain is GAGVSQSPSNKVTEKGKDVELRCDPISGHTALYWYRQSLGQGLEFLIYFQGNSAPDKSGLPSDRFSAERTGGSVSTLTIQRTQQEDSAVYLCASSPRGGSSYNSPLHFGNGTRLTVT.

V usage is TRBV6-5 and J usage is TRBJ1-2; no clear D. The V end was cut by 3 bases, the J end by 4 bases, with 15 bases between. The germline V gene has CDR1 MNHEY and CDR2 SVGAGI. The length of the CDR3 is 15 residues. DNA for the CDR3: TGTGCCAGCAGTTATGCAATCACTGAATCCTATGGCTACACCTTC. It encodes CASSYAITESYGYTF.

The V gene is TRBV30, the J gene TRBJ1-2, with TRBD1 as a possible D gene (5 bases). The CDR3 contains 13 residues. V was trimmed by 1 base and J by 2 bases, leaving 8 bases between them. CDR1 is GTSNPN and CDR2 is SVGIG in the germline V gene (reference sequence). CDR3 nucleotide sequence: TGTGCCTGGAGTGGGGACGGAAACTATGGCTACACCTTC. Translating it yields CAWSGDGNYGYTF.

About this clone: The same CDR3 can be traced to other DNA sequences in this sample. In nucleotides, the CDR3 is TGTGCCAGCAGTTTGATTACCGGGGAGCTGTTTTTT. Protein sequence: CASSLITGELFF. V gene TRBV27 combines with J gene TRBJ2-2, with no clear D. There are 12 residues in the CDR3. Germline CDR1 is MNHEY and CDR2 is SMNVEV (reference sequence). Trimming pared 3 bases from V and 5 bases from J, leaving 4 bases between.

The chain combines TRBV11-2 with TRBJ2-3; the D call may be TRBD1 or TRBD2 (6 bases each). This CDR3 region has 16 residues. V was shortened by 5 bases and J by 0 bases, with 15 bases between the two germline ends. The germline V gene has CDR1 SGHAT and CDR2 FQNNGV. CDR3 nucleotides: TGTGCCAGCAGCCCATTGGGGGGCAGTAGCACAGATACGCAGTATTTT. Translation: CASSPLGGSSTDTQYF. Complete variable domain (other parts from reference TRBV11-2 and TRBJ2-3): EAGVAQSPRYKIIEKRQSVAFWCNPISGHATLYWYQQILGQGPKLLIQFQNNGVVDDSQLPKDRFSAERLKGVDSTLKIQPAKLEDSAVYLCASSPLGGSSTDTQYFGPGTRLTVL.

This chain joins TRBV20-1 and TRBJ1-6, with D hard to call. This CDR3 spans 9 amino acids. Per the germline V gene, CDR1 is DFQATT and CDR2 is SNEGSKA (reference sequence). V was shortened by 4 bases and J by 17 bases, with 9 bases between the two germline ends. For the CDR3, the DNA is TGCAGTGCTAATCGGGGATTCCACTTT. It yields the protein CSANRGFHF.

The chain carries TRBV7-2 and TRBJ2-5, with 12 nucleotides matching TRBD2. The CDR3 length is 16 residues. Germline CDR1 reads SGHTA; CDR2 reads FQGNSA. Trimming took 4 bases from V and 1 from J; bases not matched to a gene: 4. In DNA form, the CDR3 reads TGTGCCAGCAGCTATCGGACTAGCGGGGTCCAAGAGACCCAGTACTTC. Translating it yields CASSYRTSGVQETQYF.

This clone appeared once. The chain is built from TRBV4-3 and TRBJ2-6; no firm D call. This CDR3 spans 18 amino acids. Trimming shortened V by 1 base and J by 0 bases, and 13 bases separated the two germline ends. Germline V gene sequence: CDR1 LGHNA, CDR2 YSLEER. For the CDR3, the DNA is TGCGCCAGCAGCCAAGCTTATCGACCGAACTCTGGGGCCAACGTCCTGACTTTC. This gives the protein CASSQAYRPNSGANVLTF.

In its sample, this clone was seen a few times. The rearrangement uses TRBV9 and TRBJ2-4; no definite D call. V lost 0 bases, J lost 8 bases, and 9 bases lay in between. CDR1 and CDR2 (germline): SGDLS, YYNGEE. CDR3 length: 13 amino acids. CDR3 sequence (DNA): TGTGCCAGCAGCGTAGGGGATGAGGACATTCAGTACTTC. This codes for CASSVGDEDIQYF.

The CDR3: CASTWGVNQPQHF. The CDR3 DNA reads as TGTGCCAGCACCTGGGGGGTGAATCAGCCCCAGCATTTT. This rearrangement joins TRBV7-9 to TRBJ1-5; tentative D call: TRBD1 (5 bases). CDR1 and CDR2 from the germline V gene are SEHNR and FQNEAQ (reference sequence). Trimming removed 7 bases at V and 4 bases at J, with 11 bases between. This CDR3 is 13 amino acids long.

This chain connects TRBV30 to TRBJ1-2; D is uncertain. CDR1 is GTSNPN and CDR2 is SVGIG in the germline V gene (reference sequence). V lost 4 bases to trimming and J lost 6 bases, with 9 bases between them. The CDR3 runs to 11 residues. CDR3 sequence: CAWIVPDGYTF. The CDR3 DNA is TGTGCCTGGATTGTGCCGGATGGCTACACCTTC.

This clone showed up just a few times. The J gene is TRBJ2-7, the V gene TRBV29-1; D gene uncertain. The germline gives CDR1 SQVTM, CDR2 ANQGSEA. CDR3 length equals 12 residues. The V and J ends lost 6 bases and 3 bases respectively, with 12 bases between them. The CDR3 bases are TGCAGCGTCCTAACTGCGAGCTACGAGCAGTACTTC. This encodes CSVLTASYEQYF.

The chain couples TRBV28 to TRBJ2-5; D perhaps matches TRBD1 (5 bases). Trimming took off 1 base at V and 4 bases at J, with 13 bases between the two ends. CDR3 length: 15 amino acids. The germline V gene encodes CDR1 MDHEN and CDR2 SYDVKM. CDR3 region: CASSLSGYPRETQYF. As DNA, the CDR3 is TGTGCCAGCAGTTTATCAGGGTATCCCAGAGAGACCCAGTACTTC.

The chain employs TRBV30 and TRBJ2-5; TRBD2 is a possible D gene (5 bases). The V end lost 5 bases, the J end lost 9 bases, and 10 bases lay between the germline ends. There are 10 residues in the CDR3. Germline values: CDR1 GTSNPN, CDR2 SVGIG (reference sequence). Here the CDR3 reads CAWSSGAQYF. DNA for the CDR3: TGTGCCTGGTCCTCCGGGGCCCAGTACTTC.

This chain's CDR3 is CSTPQPGLAGQRDTQYF. Written as DNA, the CDR3 is TGCAGCACTCCCCAGCCCGGGCTAGCGGGGCAGAGGGATACGCAGTATTTT. This chain connects TRBV29-1 to TRBJ2-3, with 9 bases matching TRBD2. Trimming removed 8 bases from V and 6 bases from J; junction bases left unmatched: 21. Germline assignment: CDR1 SQVTM and CDR2 ANQGSEA. The CDR3 extends over 17 amino acids.